This T cell receptor (beta chain) was captured in a study of control samples from healthy donors and cancer patients. V was pared by 1 base and J by 4 bases, with 16 bases between. Germline values: CDR1 MDHEN, CDR2 SYDVKM. CDR3 length: 16 amino acids. Here immunoSEQ multiplex PCR was the method, and the copy in TCRdb shows in-frame clones only, minus some. This sample's table has approximately 190,000 clones. This chain uses TRBV28 with TRBJ1-2; no clear D. The receptor comes from a woman aged 25 to 39 in good health. Sequenced input: blood. CDR3 nucleotides: TGTGCCAGCAGTTTATTCCCTCAAACCGGAGGCTATGGCTACACCTTC. This gives the protein CASSLFPQTGGYGYTF.